The 2 T cell receptor beta chains below all came from one sample that was sequenced in a study of T cell changes during pregnancy in multiple sclerosis. Assay used: immunoSEQ multiplex PCR; TCRdb lists only in-frame clones, some missing. The data hold some 100,000 clones, with around 93% observed a single time. The specimen was peripheral blood, collected before pregnancy. These receptors were collected from a female donor with multiple sclerosis, enrolled in a pregnancy study.

This clone was seen just once. V is TRBV5-1 and J is TRBJ2-5, with a possible D match to TRBD2 (5 bases). The CDR3 spans 14 residues. Germline V gene data show CDR1 as SGHRS and CDR2 as YFSETQ. Trimming stripped 0 bases from V and 7 bases from J, with 13 bases between. Here the CDR3 reads CASSLEPGLGTQYF. The DNA for the CDR3 is TGCGCCAGCAGCTTGGAACCGGGGTTGGGGACCCAGTACTTC.

The chain links TRBV7-9 to TRBJ2-7; D is ambiguous. V was cut by 0 bases and J by 6 bases, with 15 bases left in between. The germline V gene has CDR1 SEHNR and CDR2 FQNEAQ (reference sequence). The CDR3 is 15 amino acids. The CDR3 sequence: CASSLASPTLSEQYF. CDR3 nucleotides: TGTGCCAGCAGCTTAGCCTCCCCTACGCTTTCCGAGCAGTACTTC. Using reference TRBV7-9 and TRBJ2-7 for the parts outside the CDR3, the full variable domain is DTGVSQNPRHKITKRGQNVTFRCDPISEHNRLYWYRQTLGQGPEFLTYFQNEAQLEKSRLLSDRFSAERPKGSFSTLEIQRTEQGDSAMYLCASSLASPTLSEQYFGPGTRLTVT.